This T cell receptor (beta chain) was sequenced for a study of T cell responses to AZD1222 COVID-19 vaccine. Assay: immunoSEQ multiplex PCR; the TCRdb copy retains only in-frame clones and omits some. The sample shows 110,000 to 150,000 clones, 93% of them seen only once. CDR3 size: 13 residues. Germline loops: CDR1 SGHRS, CDR2 YFSETQ. The V gene lost 2 bases and the J gene lost 5 bases, with 11 bases spanning the gap. The sequence derives from an adult in good health. The sequences come from peripheral blood, collected on day 0 of AZD1222 vaccination. The rearrangement joins TRBV5-1 to TRBJ2-7, with D tentatively TRBD1 (6 bases). The CDR3 DNA reads TGCGCCAGCAGCTTCTTTTCAGGGGACGAGCAGTACTTC. Its protein product is CASSFFSGDEQYF.